One sample yielded the 14 T cell receptor beta chains listed below, sequenced in a study of neurological immune-mediated disorders. TCRdb re-derived calls from the 5' RACE reads in MiXCR, one entry per CDR3 protein. The sample yields 90,000 to 150,000 distinct CDR3 sequences, more than 2.5% seen once. The sample comprised PBMCs. All receptors derive from a young woman with multiple sclerosis.

There are many counts of this clonotype. The chain links TRBV29-1 to TRBJ2-1; 14 nucleotides align to TRBD2. The CDR3 has 14 residues. Germline CDR1 and CDR2: SQVTM and ANQGSEA. The V segment lost 7 bases and the J segment 6 bases; nucleotides outside the gene matches: 5. The CDR3 region has the DNA TGCAGCGCCCCCGGACTAGCGGGAGGCAATGAGCAGTTCTTC. Its protein is CSAPGLAGGNEQFF.

This clonotype was detected ten times or more. This chain connects TRBV10-3 to TRBJ2-3, with 7 bases lining up with TRBD1. Germline trimming cut 3 bases from V and 0 bases from J; bases unmatched to any gene: 6. This CDR3 is 16 amino acids long. Per germline, CDR1 ENHRY and CDR2 SYGVKD. The CDR3 region is CAISDPGTDSTDTQYF. The CDR3 DNA is TGTGCCATCAGTGATCCCGGGACAGATAGCACAGATACGCAGTATTTT.

There are many counts of this clonotype. V is TRBV27 and J is TRBJ2-7; D ambiguous. V was shortened by 5 bases and J by 1 base, with 15 bases between the two germline ends. CDR1 and CDR2 (germline): MNHEY, SMNVEV (reference sequence). This CDR3 spans 15 amino acids. The CDR3 DNA is TGTGCCAGCAGTCCCACCGGGTTTGGGTCCTACGAGCAGTACTTC. It translates to CASSPTGFGSYEQYF.

This clonotype was seen ten or more times. The chain carries TRBV10-3 and TRBJ2-7; D might be TRBD1 (6 bases). The ends were cut back, 2 bases at V and 1 base at J, with 18 bases in the middle. This CDR3 has 17 amino acids. Germline lookup yields CDR1 ENHRY and CDR2 SYGVKD. The CDR3, as DNA: TGTGCCATCAGTGAGCCCATTGACAGGACCGTATCCTACGAGCAGTACTTC. This sequence encodes CAISEPIDRTVSYEQYF.

The chain links TRBV29-1 to TRBJ1-2, with TRBD1 matching 10 bases. Germline V gene sequence: CDR1 SQVTM, CDR2 ANQGSEA. The trim removed 6 bases at V and 4 bases at J, leaving 5 bases unmatched. This CDR3 comprises 13 residues. CDR3 amino acids: CSVADRGPYGYTF. CDR3 nucleotide sequence: TGCAGCGTCGCCGACAGGGGGCCCTATGGCTACACCTTC.

This clonotype was observed at least ten times. This chain uses TRBV19 with TRBJ2-7; D remains ambiguous. The CDR3 contains 12 residues. In germline, CDR1 is LNHDA, CDR2 SQIVND (reference sequence). V shed 6 bases and J shed 3 bases, with 9 bases lying between them. CDR3 coding DNA: TGTGCCAGTAGCGACGGATTCTACGAGCAGTACTTC. It translates to CASSDGFYEQYF.

This clonotype occurred many times. V gene TRBV20-1 combines with J gene TRBJ1-5; no definite D call. V lost 4 bases and J 4 bases, leaving 11 bases between the germline ends. This CDR3 contains 13 residues. From germline, CDR1 is DFQATT and CDR2 SNEGSKA (reference sequence). The CDR3 nucleotides read TGCAGTGCTACTTGGAACGCAAATCAGCCCCAGCATTTT. Protein product: CSATWNANQPQHF.

This clonotype has ten or more counts. This chain's CDR3 is CSAKRGGPKNIQYF. The CDR3 DNA sequence: TGCAGTGCAAAGCGGGGGGGCCCCAAAAACATTCAGTACTTC. V usage is TRBV20-1 and J usage is TRBJ2-4; 10 bases are shared with TRBD2. V trimming: 6 bases; J trimming: 2 bases; junction bases outside the gene matches: 4. CDR1 and CDR2 from the germline V gene are DFQATT and SNEGSKA (reference sequence). The CDR3 is made up of 14 amino acids.

This clonotype was seen at least ten times. This chain connects TRBV6-5 to TRBJ1-1; D is ambiguous. V was cut by 4 bases and J by 2 bases, with 11 bases left in between. CDR3 length: 14 amino acids. Germline-derived CDR1 and CDR2 are MNHEY and SVGAGI. CDR3 region: CASSFGRANTEAFF. The CDR3 DNA is TGTGCCAGCAGTTTCGGCCGGGCCAACACTGAAGCTTTCTTT.

This clonotype was recorded many times. The CDR3 DNA reads TGTGCCAGCAGCGTCGAACCGGGGATTGAAGCTTTCTTT. It specifies CASSVEPGIEAFF. The J gene is TRBJ1-1, the V gene TRBV9, with D unresolved. V was trimmed by 2 bases and J by 7 bases, leaving 12 bases between them. The CDR3 consists of 13 residues. Germline CDR1 and CDR2: SGDLS and YYNGEE.

This clonotype was counted ten times or more. The CDR3 is CSASAEGDYGYTF. The CDR3 DNA is TGCAGTGCTAGTGCGGAGGGGGACTATGGCTACACCTTC. This chain joins TRBV20-1 and TRBJ1-2; perhaps TRBD1 as D (6 bases). Germline V lookup: CDR1 DFQATT, CDR2 SNEGSKA (reference sequence). The CDR3 runs 13 residues. V was cut by 3 bases and J by 3 bases, with 11 bases left in between.

Only a few counts were recorded for this clonotype. V gene TRBV7-2 combines with J gene TRBJ1-1; D not resolved. Trimming removed 1 base from V and 0 bases from J, with 15 bases in between. Germline CDR1 reads SGHTA; CDR2 reads FQGNSA. This CDR3 contains 17 residues. The CDR3: CASSLENPGGLNTEAFF. Here the CDR3 DNA reads TGTGCCAGCAGCTTAGAGAATCCGGGCGGACTGAACACTGAAGCTTTCTTT.

The CDR3 nucleotides read TGTGCCAGCAGCCAACTCTCCAGCTCCTACAATGAGCAGTTCTTC. As protein: CASSQLSSSYNEQFF. This rearrangement joins TRBV11-2 to TRBJ2-1; D gene ambiguous. The CDR3 has 15 amino acids. V was pared by 5 bases and J by 0 bases, with 11 bases between. Germline V gene lookup returns CDR1 SGHAT and CDR2 FQNNGV.

This clonotype has at least ten counts. The V gene is TRBV6-2 or TRBV6-3, the J gene TRBJ1-1; no reliable D call. CDR1 is MNHEY and CDR2 is SVGEGT in the germline V gene. Trimming left V 5 bases short and J 4 bases short, with 11 bases between. The CDR3 is 13 amino acids. The CDR3 nucleotides read TGTGCCAGCAGTGGGGAAGGATTCACTGAAGCTTTCTTT. It yields the protein CASSGEGFTEAFF.